The source of this T cell receptor beta chain is a study of glioma-infiltrating T cells after dendritic cell vaccination. Study context: Between the early 2000s and the early 2010s, patients got autologous tumor lysate-pulsed dendritic cell vaccines. The study, taken as a whole, reports: Higher TCR clonality did not directly relate to longer survival.

In the case of this clone: Its antigen is unknown.

This sample's time point: after dendritic cell vaccination, including at tumor progression/relapse. This table comes from immunoSEQ multiplex PCR, and its TCRdb copy is limited to in-frame clones, with some not included. The sample lists 90,000 to 95,000 clones; 81% were seen once. Trimming cost V 2 bases and J 4 bases, with 5 bases left between them. Germline loops: CDR1 MNHNS, CDR2 SASEGT. This CDR3 is 13 amino acids long. The V gene is TRBV6-1, the J gene TRBJ2-2; D remains ambiguous. The sequencing used blood, collected after dendritic cell vaccination. The TCR comes from a human donor with glioblastoma. The CDR3: CASSELPTGELFF. The CDR3 bases are TGTGCCAGCAGTGAACTCCCCACCGGGGAGCTGTTTTTT.